This T cell receptor beta chain came from a study of blood T cell repertoires in COVID-19. On the study more broadly: Samples taken during acute and convalescent COVID-19 were collected in the United States, Italy and Spain. T cells, B-cell-depleted T cells, or PBMCs provided the cDNA or gDNA that served as material.

Per the original methods: For nucleated cells, counts were estimated from reference gene primer amplification. Some clones are missing from TCRdb's copy, which holds only in-frame ones; the method was immunoSEQ multiplex PCR. V, J and clone size derive from that table, while D and trimming were established from the DNA sequence. Seen here are roughly 170,000 clones, roughly 80% observed once, and the top ten hold about 6.4%. CDR1 is MNHNY, CDR2 SVGAGI, per germline (reference sequence). CDR3 size: 14 residues. V was cut by 6 bases and J by 4 bases, with 13 bases left in between. This clonotype originated in a human donor in a cohort sampled during active COVID-19. The gene calls are TRBV6-6 and TRBJ2-1; no clear D gene. Sequenced: peripheral blood. The CDR3 protein is CASSPPDSYNEQFF. In nucleotides, the CDR3 is TGTGCCAGCAGCCCCCCCGACTCATACAATGAGCAGTTCTTC.